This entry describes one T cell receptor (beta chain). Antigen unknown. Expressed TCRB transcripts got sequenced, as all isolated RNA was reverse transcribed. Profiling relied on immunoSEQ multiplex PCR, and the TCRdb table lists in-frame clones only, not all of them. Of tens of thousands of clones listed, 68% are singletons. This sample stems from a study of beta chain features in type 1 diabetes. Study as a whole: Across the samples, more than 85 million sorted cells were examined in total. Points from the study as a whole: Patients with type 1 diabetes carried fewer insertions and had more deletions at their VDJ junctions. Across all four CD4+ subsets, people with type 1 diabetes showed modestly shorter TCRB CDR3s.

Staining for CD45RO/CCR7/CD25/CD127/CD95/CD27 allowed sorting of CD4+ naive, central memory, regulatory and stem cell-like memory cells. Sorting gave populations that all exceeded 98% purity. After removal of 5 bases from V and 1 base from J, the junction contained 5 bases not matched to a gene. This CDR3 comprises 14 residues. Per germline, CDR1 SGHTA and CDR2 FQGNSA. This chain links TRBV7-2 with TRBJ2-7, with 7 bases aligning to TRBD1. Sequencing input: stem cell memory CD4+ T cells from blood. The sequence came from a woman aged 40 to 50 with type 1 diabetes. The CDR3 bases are TGTGCCAGCAGCGGGACAGCTCCTTCCTACGAGCAGTACTTC. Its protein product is CASSGTAPSYEQYF.